This T cell receptor beta chain was sequenced during a study of beta chain features in type 1 diabetes. In regard to this clone: Its specificity is not known.

Deletions cut 3 bases from V and 2 bases from J, with 11 bases between. Germline V gene sequence: CDR1 ENHRY, CDR2 SYGVKD. The CDR3 spans 14 residues. Whole-study results and caveats: Individuals with type 1 diabetes displayed fewer insertions and more deletions at VDJ junctions. Cells that show high TCR expression could be over-represented by cDNA sequencing.

All of the isolated RNA was reverse transcribed, so expressed TCRB transcripts were sequenced. The method was immunoSEQ multiplex PCR; TCRdb's version includes in-frame clones alone and lacks a portion of them. Of tens of thousands of clones in the sample, roughly three quarters were seen once. Sequences were obtained from Tregs from blood. The receptor was derived from a woman aged 40-49 years in good health. This chain uses TRBV10-3 with TRBJ2-7; D is possibly TRBD1 (6 bases). CDR3 loop: CAISDSGQTYEQYF. Written as DNA, the CDR3 is TGTGCCATCAGTGATTCCGGACAGACCTACGAGCAGTACTTC.